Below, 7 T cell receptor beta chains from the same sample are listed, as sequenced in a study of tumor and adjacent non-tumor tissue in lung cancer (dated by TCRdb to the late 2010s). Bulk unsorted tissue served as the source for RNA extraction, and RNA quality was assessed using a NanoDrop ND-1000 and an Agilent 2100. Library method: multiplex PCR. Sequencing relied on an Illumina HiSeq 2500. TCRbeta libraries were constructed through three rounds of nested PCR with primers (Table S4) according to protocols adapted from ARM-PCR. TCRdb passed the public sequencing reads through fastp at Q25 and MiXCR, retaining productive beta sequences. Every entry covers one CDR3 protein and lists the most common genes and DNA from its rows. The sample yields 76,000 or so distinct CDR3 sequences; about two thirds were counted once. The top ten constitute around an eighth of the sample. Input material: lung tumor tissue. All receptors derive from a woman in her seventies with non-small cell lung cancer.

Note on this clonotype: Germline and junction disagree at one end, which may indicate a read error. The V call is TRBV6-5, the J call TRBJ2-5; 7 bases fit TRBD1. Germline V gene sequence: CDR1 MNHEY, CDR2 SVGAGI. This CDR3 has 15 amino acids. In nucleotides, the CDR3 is TGTGCAAGCAGCCCCCTGACAGGGTACCAAGAGACCCAGTACTTC. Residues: CASSPLTGYQETQYF.

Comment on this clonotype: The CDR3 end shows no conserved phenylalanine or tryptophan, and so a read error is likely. The CDR3 DNA reads TGTGGCAGCAGCTTGGAGGGACAGGGCTCCTACAATGAGCAGTTCCTC. Protein sequence: CGSSLEGQGSYNEQFL. This chain connects TRBV5-4 to TRBJ2-1; 9 bases align to TRBD1. The germline V gene has CDR1 SGHNT and CDR2 YYREEE (reference sequence). This CDR3 region has 16 residues.

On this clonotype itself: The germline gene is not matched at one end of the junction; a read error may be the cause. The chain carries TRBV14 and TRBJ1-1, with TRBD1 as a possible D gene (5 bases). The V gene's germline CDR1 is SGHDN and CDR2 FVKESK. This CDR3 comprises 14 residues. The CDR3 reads CASSHGGSYTEAFF. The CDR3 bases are TGTGCCAGTAGCCACGGGGGGAGTTACACTGAAGCTTTCTTT.

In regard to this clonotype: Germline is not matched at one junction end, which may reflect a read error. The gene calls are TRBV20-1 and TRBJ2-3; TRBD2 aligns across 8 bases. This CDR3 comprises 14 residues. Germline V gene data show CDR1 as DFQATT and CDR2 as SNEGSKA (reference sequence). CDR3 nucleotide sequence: TGCAGTGCTGGACCTACTAGCGGCACAGATGCGCAGTATTTT. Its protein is CSAGPTSGTDAQYF.

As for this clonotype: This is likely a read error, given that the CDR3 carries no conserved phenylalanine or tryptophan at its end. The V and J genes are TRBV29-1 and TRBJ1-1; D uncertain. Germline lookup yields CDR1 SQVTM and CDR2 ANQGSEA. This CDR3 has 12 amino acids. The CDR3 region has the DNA TGCAGCGTTGCGCAGACGAACATTGAAGCTTTCTTA. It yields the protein CSVAQTNIEAFL.

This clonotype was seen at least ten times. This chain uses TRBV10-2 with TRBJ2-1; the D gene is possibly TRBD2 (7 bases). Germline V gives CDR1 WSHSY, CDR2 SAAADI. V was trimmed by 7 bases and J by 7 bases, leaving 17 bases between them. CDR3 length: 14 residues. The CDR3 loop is CASTVGGRANEQFF. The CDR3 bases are TGCGCCAGCACCGTAGGGGGGAGGGCAAATGAGCAGTTCTTC.

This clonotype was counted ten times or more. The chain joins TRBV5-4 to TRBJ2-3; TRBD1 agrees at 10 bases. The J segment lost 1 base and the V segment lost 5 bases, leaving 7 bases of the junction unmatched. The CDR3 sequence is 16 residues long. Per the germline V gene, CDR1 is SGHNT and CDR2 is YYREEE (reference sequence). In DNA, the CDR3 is TGTGCCAGCAGACCGACAGGGGGCATGGGCACAGATACGCAGTATTTT. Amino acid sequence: CASRPTGGMGTDTQYF.